This T cell receptor (beta chain) came from a study of T cell responses to AZD1222 COVID-19 vaccine. Findings and caveats of the study: Spike-specific TCR depth and breadth grew after two AZD1222 doses. A mostly white British donor set with more females was recruited, and clonal diversity was possibly underestimated.

V lost 9 bases, J lost 4 bases, and 19 bases lay in between. Germline CDR1 reads SNHLY; CDR2 reads FYNNEI. The CDR3 is made up of 15 amino acids. As to this clone: What it binds is unknown.

TCRdb's copy holds only in-frame clones and misses some; the assay was immunoSEQ multiplex PCR. Of about 100,000 clones listed, around nine tenths are singletons. This sequence originates from an adult who received the AZD1222 COVID-19 vaccine. This chain uses TRBV2 with TRBJ2-1; maybe TRBD1 (5 bases). The sequences come from peripheral blood, collected 28 days after the second AZD1222 dose. This CDR3 reads CASTLQGPEYNEQFF. The CDR3 DNA reads as TGTGCCAGTACCCTCCAGGGTCCCGAATACAATGAGCAGTTCTTC.